This T cell receptor (beta chain) was profiled in a study of CD8 T cells in Susac syndrome. Reverse transcription of roughly 0.5 to 1 ug RNA used random hexamers. TCRdb passed the immunoSEQ multiplex PCR reads through MiXCR, listing each CDR3 protein once. The profile shows 150,000 to 200,000 distinct CDR3 sequences, 94% of them singletons. Germline values: CDR1 SEHNR, CDR2 FQNEAQ (reference sequence). The length of the CDR3 is 15 residues. The ends lost 5 bases at V and 3 bases at J; junction bases unmatched: 8. The sequenced sample consisted of CD4+ T cells from PBMCs. The rearrangement uses TRBV7-9 and TRBJ2-7; TRBD1 matches at 9 bases. The sequence was obtained from a human donor with multiple sclerosis. CDR3 bases: TGTGCCAGCAGCCTGCGAGGACAGGGGTTCTACGAGCAGTACTTC. Residues: CASSLRGQGFYEQYF. Full variable domain (outside the CDR3, taken from reference TRBV7-9 and TRBJ2-7): DTGVSQNPRHKITKRGQNVTFRCDPISEHNRLYWYRQTLGQGPEFLTYFQNEAQLEKSRLLSDRFSAERPKGSFSTLEIQRTEQGDSAMYLCASSLRGQGFYEQYFGPGTRLTVT.